This passage covers 29 T cell receptor beta chains from one sample sequenced in a study of T-cell reconstitution after alpha-beta-depleted transplantation in children. Construction of the TCRbeta library involved unique molecular identifiers. TCRdb ran MiXCR on the PCR reads and lists one entry per CDR3 protein. The profile shows some 350,000 distinct CDR3 sequences, around 10% of them singletons. The starting material was PBMCs from the stem cell graft donor, obtained from the stem cell graft. These TCRs come from a human donor who donated a stem cell graft to a child with acute lymphoblastic leukemia.

The chain carries TRBV29-1 and TRBJ1-5, with D unresolved. The CDR3 is made up of 13 amino acids. CDR1 SQVTM and CDR2 ANQGSEA come from the germline V gene. Trimming left V 4 bases short and J 7 bases short, with 14 bases between. The DNA for the CDR3 is TGCAGCGTTGGGTCAGCCGCGTGCCAGCCCCAGCATTTT. Protein: CSVGSAACQPQHF.

The rearrangement joins TRBV20-1 to TRBJ2-1; 11 bases agree with TRBD2. This CDR3 has 19 residues. Germline V gene data show CDR1 as DFQATT and CDR2 as SNEGSKA (reference sequence). V lost 0 bases, J lost 3 bases, and 13 bases stayed unmatched. CDR3 region: CSARDHEGASGRFYNEQFF. In DNA, the CDR3 is TGCAGTGCTAGAGACCATGAAGGGGCTAGCGGGAGGTTCTACAATGAGCAGTTCTTC.

A few counts support this clonotype. J is TRBJ2-3 and V is TRBV6-1, with D uncertain. Trimming pared 1 base from V and 6 bases from J, leaving 8 bases between. Germline V gene lookup returns CDR1 MNHNS and CDR2 SASEGT. This CDR3 has 13 amino acids. This CDR3 is CASSEGMADTQYF. The CDR3 DNA is TGTGCCAGCAGTGAAGGGATGGCGGATACGCAGTATTTT.

As to this clonotype: A read error may explain this, as a much larger clone is one base away. V gene TRBV5-5 combines with J gene TRBJ2-5; 10 bases match TRBD1. Looked up from germline, CDR1 is SGHKS and CDR2 is YYEKEE (reference sequence). The CDR3 contains 14 residues. CDR3 sequence: CASSWDRGKETKYF. The CDR3 nucleotides read TGTGCCAGCAGCTGGGACAGGGGCAAAGAGACCAAGTACTTC. Filled out from reference TRBV5-5 and TRBJ2-5, the complete variable domain reads DAGVTQSPTHLIKTRGQQVTLRCSPISGHKSVSWYQQVLGQGPQFIFQYYEKEERGRGNFPDRFSARQFPNYSSELNVNALLLGDSALYLCASSWDRGKETKYFGPGTRLLVL.

The table lists this clonotype with many counts. The chain has TRBV12-3 or TRBV12-4 and TRBJ1-1; 7 positions agree with TRBD1. CDR3 size: 13 residues. With 5 bases clipped from V and 3 bases from J, the junction kept 3 bases outside the gene matches. CDR3 in amino acids: CASSRDSYTEAFF. The DNA for the CDR3 is TGTGCCAGCAGTCGGGACAGCTACACTGAAGCTTTCTTT.

This clonotype was seen a few times. The chain recombines TRBV7-2 with TRBJ2-2; D not certain. The CDR3 runs 15 residues. Trimming cost V 5 bases and J 7 bases, with 17 bases left between them. Germline CDR1 is SGHTA and CDR2 is FQGNSA. CDR3 protein: CASSARPTQNGELFF. The CDR3 DNA reads as TGTGCCAGCAGCGCTAGACCGACGCAGAACGGGGAGCTGTTTTTT.

The chain is built from TRBV7-8 and TRBJ2-1; 8 bases agree with TRBD1. This CDR3 spans 16 amino acids. J lost 3 bases, V lost 5 bases, and 9 bases had no gene match. The germline V gene has CDR1 SGHVS and CDR2 FQNEAQ. CDR3: CASSQGGTGVYNEQFF. In nucleotides, the CDR3 is TGTGCCAGCAGCCAAGGAGGGACAGGAGTCTACAATGAGCAGTTCTTC. The full variable domain, rest sourced from reference TRBV7-8 and TRBJ2-1, is GAGVSQSPRYKVAKRGQDVALRCDPISGHVSLFWYQQALGQGPEFLTYFQNEAQLDKSGLPSDRFFAERPEGSVSTLKIQRTQQEDSAVYLCASSQGGTGVYNEQFFGPGTRLTVL.

The chain couples TRBV20-1 to TRBJ2-2; perhaps D is TRBD1 or TRBD2 (5 bases each). V shed 3 bases and J shed 3 bases, with 11 bases lying between them. This CDR3 comprises 14 residues. Germline values: CDR1 DFQATT, CDR2 SNEGSKA (reference sequence). The DNA for the CDR3 is TGCAGTGCTAGTTCCGGGACCCACACCGGGGAGCTGTTTTTT. Translation gives CSASSGTHTGELFF.

The J gene is TRBJ2-2, the V gene TRBV24-1; D unclear. The CDR3 covers 15 residues. V was trimmed by 3 bases and J by 4 bases, leaving 11 bases between them. The germline V gene encodes CDR1 KGHDR and CDR2 SFDVKD. For the CDR3, the DNA is TGTGCCACCAGTGATGCCGGGTCGGTCACCGGGGAGCTGTTTTTT. Translating it yields CATSDAGSVTGELFF.

This clonotype has only a few counts. The chain carries TRBV12-3 or TRBV12-4 and TRBJ2-5; possible D gene TRBD1, 8 bases. The CDR3 totals 14 residues. The V gene lost 7 bases and the J gene lost 5 bases, with 17 bases spanning the gap. CDR3 sequence (DNA): TGTGCCAGCACTCGGACAGGGAGGGGTGAGACCCAGTACTTC. Its translation is CASTRTGRGETQYF.

The chain recombines TRBV11-2 with TRBJ2-1; D is unresolved. The germline gives CDR1 SGHAT, CDR2 FQNNGV. Trimming removed 3 bases at V and 1 base at J, with 7 bases between. The CDR3 is 14 residues long. CDR3 DNA: TGTGCCAGCAGCTTGATAGGGTCCTACAATGAGCAGTTCTTC. Translating it yields CASSLIGSYNEQFF.

This clonotype showed up just a few times. V is TRBV20-1 and J is TRBJ1-5, with D tentatively TRBD1 (5 bases). There are 20 residues in the CDR3. V was shortened by 0 bases and J by 0 bases, with 24 bases between the two germline ends. Per germline, CDR1 DFQATT and CDR2 SNEGSKA (reference sequence). The CDR3 bases are TGCAGTGCTAGAGATTTGTCCCCTAGCGGGGCGCTCTCTAGCAATCAGCCCCAGCATTTT. It codes for CSARDLSPSGALSSNQPQHF.

The chain is built from TRBV20-1 and TRBJ2-7, with 9 positions matching TRBD2. V lost 1 base and J lost 0; bases outside the gene matches: 7. CDR1 is DFQATT, CDR2 SNEGSKA, per germline (reference sequence). This CDR3 comprises 16 residues. This chain's CDR3 is CSARGLTSGPSYEQYF. The CDR3 DNA reads as TGCAGTGCTAGAGGTCTTACTAGCGGGCCCTCCTACGAGCAGTACTTC.

The table lists this clonotype with a few counts. The V call is TRBV4-3, the J call TRBJ2-4; 15 bases map to TRBD2. There are 19 residues in the CDR3. Germline V gene lookup returns CDR1 LGHNA and CDR2 YSLEER. Unmatched junction bases numbered 9, after V lost 0 bases and J lost 6 bases. The CDR3 is CASSQDPGLAGGPGNIQYF. The CDR3 DNA reads TGCGCCAGCAGCCAAGATCCCGGACTAGCGGGAGGGCCCGGAAACATTCAGTACTTC.

This clonotype was recorded many times. This rearrangement joins TRBV5-1 to TRBJ2-5; tentative D call: TRBD1 (5 bases). The V end lost 7 bases, the J end lost 3 bases, and 10 bases lay between the germline ends. The CDR3 extends over 12 amino acids. Germline V gene lookup returns CDR1 SGHRS and CDR2 YFSETQ. CDR3 protein: CASSAGKETQYF. For the CDR3, the DNA is TGCGCCAGCTCGGCAGGGAAAGAGACCCAGTACTTC.

The chain uses TRBV12-3 or TRBV12-4 and TRBJ2-3; a possible D gene is TRBD1 (7 bases). This CDR3 is built from 16 residues. Trimming removed 8 bases at V and 5 bases at J, with 23 bases between. The CDR3 sequence: CASHPGGTIVGDTQYF. DNA for the CDR3: TGTGCCAGCCATCCAGGGGGGACCATAGTGGGAGATACGCAGTATTTT.

The chain carries TRBV7-6 and TRBJ2-5, with D tentatively TRBD1 or TRBD2 (5 bases each). V was shortened by 9 bases and J by 3 bases, with 17 bases between the two germline ends. This CDR3 is 14 amino acids long. Germline-derived CDR1 and CDR2 are SGHVS and FNYEAQ. The CDR3 protein is CASSLEQGEETQYF. DNA of the CDR3: TGTGCCAGTTCACTGGAGCAGGGAGAAGAGACCCAGTACTTC. Based on the CDR3 plus reference TRBV7-6 and TRBJ2-5, the full variable domain is GAGVSQSPRYKVTKRGQDVALRCDPISGHVSLYWYRQALGQGPEFLTYFNYEAQQDKSGLPNDRFSAERPEGSISTLTIQRTEQRDSAMYRCASSLEQGEETQYFGPGTRLLVL.

The chain recombines TRBV12-3 or TRBV12-4 with TRBJ2-1; D is unresolved. The CDR3 runs to 11 residues. Between the trimmed V and J ends, which lost 2 bases and 8 bases, there was a span of 4 bases. The CDR3 DNA sequence: TGTGCCAGCAGTTTAAGTCATGAGCAGTTCTTC. Translating it yields CASSLSHEQFF.

The CDR3 DNA reads as TGTGCCAGCAGCTTAAGACAGGAGAGTTATGGCTACACCTTC. Its protein is CASSLRQESYGYTF. The chain links TRBV7-2 to TRBJ1-2; tentatively, D is TRBD1 (6 bases). This CDR3 spans 14 amino acids. CDR1 is SGHTA and CDR2 is FQGNSA in the germline V gene. V lost 2 bases and J 5 bases, leaving 12 bases between the germline ends.

This chain joins TRBV20-1 and TRBJ2-2, with 12 bases identical to TRBD2. In germline, CDR1 is DFQATT, CDR2 SNEGSKA (reference sequence). The CDR3 sequence is 17 residues long. Trimming cost V 6 bases and J 0 bases; bases outside gene matches: 8. CDR3 in DNA: TGCAGTGCCTCTAGCGGGAGGGGAATTTCGAACACCGGGGAGCTGTTTTTT. Its protein is CSASSGRGISNTGELFF.

In its sample, this clonotype was seen many times. This rearrangement joins TRBV5-1 to TRBJ2-1; D is unresolved. This CDR3 is 15 amino acids long. Trimming shortened V by 0 bases and J by 3 bases, and 10 bases separated the two germline ends. Germline loops: CDR1 SGHRS, CDR2 YFSETQ. The CDR3 here is CASSLGDLGYNEQFF. As DNA, the CDR3 is TGCGCCAGCAGCTTGGGTGATTTGGGCTACAATGAGCAGTTCTTC.

This clonotype has a handful of counts. The V and J genes are TRBV5-1 and TRBJ1-4; D ambiguous. Germline V gene sequence: CDR1 SGHRS, CDR2 YFSETQ. CDR3 size: 14 residues. The V end was cut by 3 bases, the J end by 5 bases, with 11 bases between. CDR3: CASSSGRPNEKLFF. Here the CDR3 DNA reads TGCGCCAGCAGCTCGGGTCGTCCGAATGAAAAACTGTTTTTT. Full variable domain (missing parts from reference TRBV5-1 and TRBJ1-4): KAGVTQTPRYLIKTRGQQVTLSCSPISGHRSVSWYQQTPGQGLQFLFEYFSETQRNKGNFPGRFSGRQFSNSRSEMNVSTLELGDSALYLCASSSGRPNEKLFFGSGTQLSVL.

A few counts support this clonotype. The genes are TRBV6-5 and TRBJ2-1; 9 positions match TRBD2. Germline V lookup: CDR1 MNHEY, CDR2 SVGAGI. The J segment lost 7 bases and the V segment lost 5 bases, leaving 9 bases of the junction unmatched. This CDR3 is built from 15 residues. DNA of the CDR3: TGTGCCAGCAGTACTCCAGCGGGAGGAATAAATGAGCAGTTCTTC. Amino acid sequence: CASSTPAGGINEQFF.

In this sample, this clonotype turned up a few times. This chain connects TRBV29-1 to TRBJ2-2, with TRBD2 matching 12 bases. This CDR3 region has 17 residues. Germline V gene data show CDR1 as SQVTM and CDR2 as ANQGSEA. V lost 7 bases, J lost 5 bases, and 14 bases stayed unmatched. DNA of the CDR3: TGCAGCGCCAAGTCCCCCCGACTAGCGGGAGCGACCGGGGAGCTGTTTTTT. As protein: CSAKSPRLAGATGELFF.

This clonotype was seen only a few times. The gene calls are TRBV20-1 and TRBJ2-1; 9 bases line up with TRBD2. The germline V gene encodes CDR1 DFQATT and CDR2 SNEGSKA (reference sequence). V gave up 0 bases and J gave up 5 bases; unmatched junction bases: 5. This CDR3 has 15 amino acids. The CDR3 DNA reads TGCAGTGCTAGAGAGCTAGCGGGACAAAACAATGAGCAGTTCTTC. This translates into CSARELAGQNNEQFF.

The chain recombines TRBV20-1 with TRBJ2-3; 10 bases are a match to TRBD1. The germline V gene encodes CDR1 DFQATT and CDR2 SNEGSKA (reference sequence). The length of the CDR3 is 18 residues. J was trimmed by 2 bases and V by 0 bases; bases with no gene match: 11. DNA for the CDR3: TGCAGTGCTAGAGATTTGACAGGGGGCCACTATACCACAGATACGCAGTATTTT. The encoded protein is CSARDLTGGHYTTDTQYF.

This clonotype appeared a few times. The chain combines TRBV5-1 with TRBJ2-3, with unresolved D. Germline V gene data show CDR1 as SGHRS and CDR2 as YFSETQ. The V end lost 3 bases, the J end lost 2 bases, and 10 bases lay between the germline ends. This CDR3 has 14 residues. The CDR3 sequence: CASSSGQLTDTQYF. The CDR3 DNA reads as TGCGCCAGCAGCTCGGGTCAGCTCACAGATACGCAGTATTTT. The variable domain in full, with the rest retrieved from reference TRBV5-1 and TRBJ2-3, is KAGVTQTPRYLIKTRGQQVTLSCSPISGHRSVSWYQQTPGQGLQFLFEYFSETQRNKGNFPGRFSGRQFSNSRSEMNVSTLELGDSALYLCASSSGQLTDTQYFGPGTRLTVL.

At least ten counts were recorded for this clonotype. The rearrangement uses TRBV4-3 and TRBJ2-7, with 10 positions matching TRBD2. The junction had 10 bases not matched to a gene; V was cut back by 1 base and J by 7 bases. CDR1 and CDR2 from the germline V gene are LGHNA and YSLEER. CDR3 length: 16 residues. The CDR3 coding sequence is TGCGCCAGCAGCCAAGGGACTAGCGGCGCCAGGTGGGAGCAGTACTTC. Translation: CASSQGTSGARWEQYF.

This clonotype was counted a few times. The chain carries TRBV21-1 and TRBJ2-1; no DNA check was done on the table's D call, TRBD2. TRBV21-1 is termed a pseudogene. The CDR3 runs to 13 residues. CDR3 loop: CASSLSTDLGEFF. The CDR3 DNA sequence: TGTGCCAGCAGCCTGAGCACGGACTTGGGGGAGTTCTTC.